This record covers a single T cell receptor beta chain. Its antigen is unidentified. Germline V gene lookup returns CDR1 SQVTM and CDR2 ANQGSEA. This CDR3 has 18 residues. The V and J ends lost 6 bases and 1 base respectively, with 24 bases between them. The record originates from a study of T cells after yellow fever vaccination. The wider study: Those fractions that held only low numbers of cells were prepared using the SMART-Seq v4 Ultra Low Input RNA kit. Study-level results: The CD4 and CD8 compartments had a small share of their clonotypes in common. The secondary response was weaker, and its peak arrived faster, on day 5 versus 15.

TCRdb analysed the 5' RACE reads with MiXCR anew, one entry per CDR3 protein. The sample yields hundreds of thousands of distinct CDR3 sequences, about 12% seen once. The rearrangement joins TRBV29-1 to TRBJ2-2; perhaps D is TRBD1 or TRBD2 (5 bases each). Sequences were derived from PBMCs, sampled on the day of the yellow fever booster vaccination. The TCR originated in a man between 25 and 39 years old who received the YFV17D yellow fever vaccine. The CDR3 here is CSVGTQGVWERNTGELFF. In DNA form, the CDR3 reads TGCAGCGTCGGAACCCAAGGGGTGTGGGAGAGGAACACCGGGGAGCTGTTTTTT.